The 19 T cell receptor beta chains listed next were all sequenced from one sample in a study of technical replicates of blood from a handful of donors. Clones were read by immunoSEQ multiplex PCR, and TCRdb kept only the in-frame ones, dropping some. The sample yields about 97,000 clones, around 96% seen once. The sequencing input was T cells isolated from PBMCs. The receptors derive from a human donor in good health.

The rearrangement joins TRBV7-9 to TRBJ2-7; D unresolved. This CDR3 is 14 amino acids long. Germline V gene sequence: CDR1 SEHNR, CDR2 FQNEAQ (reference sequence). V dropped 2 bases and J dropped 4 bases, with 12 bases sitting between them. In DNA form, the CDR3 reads TGTGCCAGCAGCTTAAGAACAGCTAAGTACGAGCAGTACTTC. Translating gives CASSLRTAKYEQYF.

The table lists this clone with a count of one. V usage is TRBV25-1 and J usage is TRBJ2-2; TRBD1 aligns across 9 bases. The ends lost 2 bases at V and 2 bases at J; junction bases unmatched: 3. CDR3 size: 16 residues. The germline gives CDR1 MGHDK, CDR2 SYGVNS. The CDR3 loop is CASSEGTGINTGELFF. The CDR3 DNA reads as TGTGCCAGCAGTGAAGGGACAGGGATCAACACCGGGGAGCTGTTTTTT. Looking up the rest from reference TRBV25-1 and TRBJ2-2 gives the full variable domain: EADIYQTPRYLVIGTGKKITLECSQTMGHDKMYWYQQDPGMELHLIHYSYGVNSTEKGDLSSESTVSRIRTEHFPLTLESARPSHTSQYLCASSEGTGINTGELFFGEGSRLTVL.

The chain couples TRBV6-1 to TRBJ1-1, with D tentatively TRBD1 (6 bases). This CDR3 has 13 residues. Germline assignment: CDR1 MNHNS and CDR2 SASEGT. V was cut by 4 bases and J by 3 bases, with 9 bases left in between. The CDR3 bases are TGTGCCAGCAGTGGGGGGGGGCACACTGAAGCTTTCTTT. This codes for CASSGGGHTEAFF.

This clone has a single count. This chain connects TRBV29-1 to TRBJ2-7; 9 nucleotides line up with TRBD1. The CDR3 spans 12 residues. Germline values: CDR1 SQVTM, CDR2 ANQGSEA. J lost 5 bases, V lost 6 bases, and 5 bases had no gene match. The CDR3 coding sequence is TGCAGCGTCCAGGGACAGGGCGACGAGCAGTACTTC. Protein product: CSVQGQGDEQYF.

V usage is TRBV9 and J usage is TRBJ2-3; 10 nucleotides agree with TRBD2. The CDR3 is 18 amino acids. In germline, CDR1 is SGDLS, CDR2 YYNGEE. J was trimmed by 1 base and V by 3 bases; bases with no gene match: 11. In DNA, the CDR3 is TGTGCCAGCAGCGAAGGAAGGCAGACTAGCGGGCGCACAGATACGCAGTATTTT. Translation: CASSEGRQTSGRTDTQYF.

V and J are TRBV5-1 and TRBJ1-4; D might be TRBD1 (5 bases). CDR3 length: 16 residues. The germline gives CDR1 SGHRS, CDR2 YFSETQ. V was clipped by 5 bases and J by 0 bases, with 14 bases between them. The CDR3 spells CASRQGRLATNEKLFF. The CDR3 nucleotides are TGCGCCAGCAGGCAGGGCCGTCTTGCAACTAATGAAAAACTGTTTTTT.

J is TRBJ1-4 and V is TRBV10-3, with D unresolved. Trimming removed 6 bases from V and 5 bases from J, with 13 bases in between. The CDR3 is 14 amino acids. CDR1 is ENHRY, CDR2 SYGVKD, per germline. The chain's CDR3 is CAISQDVRNEKLFF. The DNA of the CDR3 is TGTGCCATCAGCCAAGATGTGAGGAATGAAAAACTGTTTTTT.

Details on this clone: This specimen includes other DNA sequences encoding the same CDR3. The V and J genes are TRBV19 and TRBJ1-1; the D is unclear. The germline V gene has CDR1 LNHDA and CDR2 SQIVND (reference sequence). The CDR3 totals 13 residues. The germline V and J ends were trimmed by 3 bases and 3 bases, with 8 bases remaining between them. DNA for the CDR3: TGTGCCAGTAGTATTACTGGTTACACTGAAGCTTTCTTT. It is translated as CASSITGYTEAFF.

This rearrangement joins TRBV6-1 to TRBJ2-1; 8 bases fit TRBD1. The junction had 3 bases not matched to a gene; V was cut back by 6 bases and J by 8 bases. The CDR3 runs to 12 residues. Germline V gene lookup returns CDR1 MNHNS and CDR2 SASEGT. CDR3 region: CASSQTGDEQFF. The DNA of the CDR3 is TGTGCCAGCAGCCAGACAGGGGATGAGCAGTTCTTC.

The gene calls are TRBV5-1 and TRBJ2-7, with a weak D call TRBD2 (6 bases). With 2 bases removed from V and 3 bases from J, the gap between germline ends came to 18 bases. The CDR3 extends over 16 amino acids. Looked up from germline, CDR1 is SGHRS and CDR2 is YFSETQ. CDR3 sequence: CASSLSLTGDFYEQYF. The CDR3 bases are TGCGCCAGCAGCTTATCCTTGACGGGAGATTTCTACGAGCAGTACTTC.

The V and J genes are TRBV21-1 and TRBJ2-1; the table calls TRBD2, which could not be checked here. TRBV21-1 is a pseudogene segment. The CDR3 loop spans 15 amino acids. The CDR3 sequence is CASSTSGRVYNEQFF. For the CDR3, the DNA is TGTGCCAGCAGCACTAGCGGGAGGGTCTACAATGAGCAGTTCTTC.

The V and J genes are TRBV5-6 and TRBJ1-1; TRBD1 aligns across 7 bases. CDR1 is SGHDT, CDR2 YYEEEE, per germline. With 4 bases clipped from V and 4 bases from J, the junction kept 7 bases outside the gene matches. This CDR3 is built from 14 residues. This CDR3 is CASSLPQGGTEAFF. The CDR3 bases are TGTGCCAGCAGCCTACCTCAGGGGGGCACTGAAGCTTTCTTT.

The CDR3 region has the DNA TGTGCCAGCAGCTCCGGGACAGGGAGGGAAAAACTGTTTTTT. Translation gives CASSSGTGREKLFF. The rearrangement links TRBV7-9 to TRBJ1-4; 9 positions match TRBD1. This CDR3 has 14 amino acids. CDR1 and CDR2 (germline): SEHNR, FQNEAQ (reference sequence). J gave up 8 bases and V 4 bases, and 5 bases lay outside the gene matches.

The CDR3 loop reads CASSLFPSTDTQYF. CDR3 DNA sequence: TGTGCCAGCAGTTTATTCCCGAGCACAGATACGCAGTATTTT. The V gene is TRBV27, the J gene TRBJ2-3; D is uncertain. This CDR3 region has 14 residues. Germline CDR1 MNHEY, CDR2 SMNVEV (reference sequence). Trimming removed 1 base from V and 0 bases from J, with 5 bases in between.

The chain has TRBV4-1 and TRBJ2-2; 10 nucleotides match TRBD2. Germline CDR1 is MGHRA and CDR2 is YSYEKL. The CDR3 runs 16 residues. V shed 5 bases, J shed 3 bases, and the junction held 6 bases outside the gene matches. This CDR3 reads CASSSIAGGYTGELFF. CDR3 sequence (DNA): TGCGCCAGCAGCTCTATAGCGGGAGGATACACCGGGGAGCTGTTTTTT.

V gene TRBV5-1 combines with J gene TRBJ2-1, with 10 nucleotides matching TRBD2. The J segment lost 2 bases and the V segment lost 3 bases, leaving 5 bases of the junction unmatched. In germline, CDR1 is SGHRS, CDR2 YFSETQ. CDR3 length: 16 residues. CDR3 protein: CASSSELAGTYNEQFF. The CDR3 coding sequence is TGCGCCAGCAGCTCCGAACTAGCGGGGACCTACAATGAGCAGTTCTTC.

CDR3 DNA: TGTGCCAGCAGCGTAGGGCAGACTTACGAGCAGTACTTC. This sequence encodes CASSVGQTYEQYF. J is TRBJ2-7 and V is TRBV9; D is unresolved. Germline assignment: CDR1 SGDLS and CDR2 YYNGEE. The CDR3 is made up of 13 amino acids. Trimming removed 0 bases at V and 4 bases at J, with 8 bases between.

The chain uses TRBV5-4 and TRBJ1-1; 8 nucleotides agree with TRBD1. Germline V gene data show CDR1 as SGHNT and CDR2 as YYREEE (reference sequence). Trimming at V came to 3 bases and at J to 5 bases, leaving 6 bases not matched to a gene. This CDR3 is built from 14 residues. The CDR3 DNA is TGTGCCAGCAGCTCTGGACAGGGCGGGACTGAAGCTTTCTTT. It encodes CASSSGQGGTEAFF.

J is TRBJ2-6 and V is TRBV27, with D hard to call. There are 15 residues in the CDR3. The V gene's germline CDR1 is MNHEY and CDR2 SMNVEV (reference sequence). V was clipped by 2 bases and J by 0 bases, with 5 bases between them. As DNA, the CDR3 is TGTGCCAGCAGTTTACAAGCCTCTGGGGCCAACGTCCTGACTTTC. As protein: CASSLQASGANVLTF.